These T cell receptor beta chains were read from a single sample in a study of T cell responses to AZD1222 COVID-19 vaccine. The assay was immunoSEQ multiplex PCR, and TCRdb's table has in-frame clones only and misses some. Altogether 100,000 to 120,000 clones are present, roughly 89% being singletons, with the ten largest covering 15%. Sequenced here: peripheral blood, sampled 28 days after the second AZD1222 dose. The origin of the receptors is an adult who received the AZD1222 COVID-19 vaccine. CDR3s include the opening cysteine and the closing phenylalanine or tryptophan. Fields, in order: V gene, clone size, J gene, D gene, CDR3 protein, CDR3 DNA. The D gene is left open where the match is weak. Expanded clones are given a class, and other clones once, few, many or no size at all.

TRBV29-1	-	TRBJ1-2	-	CSVEKQVNGYGYTF	TGCAGCGTTGAAAAACAGGTTAACGGCTATGGCTACACCTTC
TRBV2	-	TRBJ1-1	-	CASKTRSTEAFF	TGTGCCAGCAAGACGAGGAGCACTGAAGCTTTCTTT
TRBV2	-	TRBJ2-6	-	CASRPGSGANVLTF	TGTGCCAGCAGGCCGGGCTCTGGGGCCAACGTCCTGACTTTC
TRBV7-9	-	TRBJ2-5	-	CASSSLIGGRGETQYF	TGTGCCAGCAGCTCTCTGATCGGTGGGCGCGGGGAGACCCAGTACTTC
TRBV5-1	-	TRBJ1-2	-	CASSLGGSGDGYTF	TGCGCCAGCAGCTTGGGTGGATCAGGGGACGGCTACACCTTC
TRBV7-9	-	TRBJ1-2	TRBD1	CASSFPSEGAYGYTF	TGTGCCAGCAGCTTCCCCTCTGAGGGGGCCTATGGCTACACCTTC
TRBV7-6	-	TRBJ1-3	-	CASSLAPYPDGGNTIYF	TGTGCCAGCAGCTTAGCCCCTTACCCGGATGGCGGAAACACCATATATTTT
TRBV19	-	TRBJ1-4	-	CASSADRRNEKLFF	TGTGCCAGTAGCGCGGACAGACGTAATGAAAAACTGTTTTTT
TRBV28	-	TRBJ1-2	TRBD1	CASSSPQGVTYGYTF	TGTGCCAGCAGTTCACCACAGGGGGTGACTTATGGCTACACCTTC
TRBV7-9	-	TRBJ2-7	-	CASSLGAGPYEQYF	TGTGCCAGCAGCTTAGGGGCGGGACCCTACGAGCAGTACTTC
TRBV7-9	-	TRBJ1-4	TRBD1	CASSETGALGELFF	TGTGCCAGCAGCGAGACAGGGGCCTTAGGGGAACTGTTTTTT
TRBV27	once	TRBJ1-6	-	CASSSGYRVLNSPLHF	TGTGCCAGCAGTTCAGGCTACAGGGTCTTGAATTCACCCCTCCACTTT
TRBV6-5	-	TRBJ2-5	-	CASRVQGSETQYF	TGTGCCAGCAGAGTTCAGGGTTCTGAGACCCAGTACTTC
TRBV9	once	TRBJ2-2	-	CASSPPVSANTGELFF	TGTGCCAGCAGCCCCCCCGTTAGCGCGAACACCGGGGAGCTGTTTTTT
TRBV10-3	-	TRBJ2-1	TRBD1	CAISGTRGQGHNEQFF	TGTGCCATCAGTGGTACACGGGGACAGGGTCACAATGAGCAGTTCTTC
TRBV11-3	-	TRBJ1-4	-	CASSLGTTNEKLFF	TGTGCCAGCAGCTTGGGAACAACTAATGAAAAACTGTTTTTT
TRBV27	-	TRBJ2-3	TRBD1	CASRRGYGDTQYF	TGTGCCAGCCGCAGGGGGTACGGAGATACGCAGTATTTT
TRBV6-6	-	TRBJ1-4	-	CASSYGPTRNEKLFF	TGTGCCAGCAGTTACGGGCCTACCCGAAATGAAAAACTGTTTTTT
TRBV2	-	TRBJ2-7	TRBD1	CASSGYGTAYEQYF	TGTGCCAGCAGTGGTTACGGGACAGCCTACGAGCAGTACTTC
TRBV2	-	TRBJ1-1	TRBD1	CASTGEGTEAFF	TGTGCTAGTACAGGGGAGGGGACTGAAGCTTTCTTT
TRBV7-9	-	TRBJ2-5	-	CASSLAGGETQYF	TGTGCCAGCAGCTTAGCGGGAGGAGAGACCCAGTACTTC
TRBV7-9	few	TRBJ2-1	-	CASSLGRTVIYNEQFF	TGTGCCAGCAGCTTAGGGAGGACAGTGATCTACAATGAGCAGTTCTTC
TRBV6-5	-	TRBJ1-1	TRBD1	CASCPGQGYTEAFF	TGTGCCAGCTGTCCGGGACAGGGGTACACTGAAGCTTTCTTT
TRBV18	-	TRBJ1-3	-	CASSPEGGGNTIYF	TGTGCCAGCTCACCAGAGGGCGGTGGAAACACCATATATTTT
TRBV6-4	-	TRBJ2-2	-	CASRGQLDTGELFF	TGTGCCAGCAGAGGACAGCTTGACACCGGGGAGCTGTTTTTT
TRBV6-5	-	TRBJ1-2	TRBD1	CASSYSTGVGGYTF	TGTGCCAGCAGTTACTCGACAGGGGTGGGAGGCTACACCTTC
TRBV28	many	TRBJ2-7	-	CASSSIGSPGYEQYF	TGTGCCAGCAGTTCCATAGGGTCCCCAGGGTACGAGCAGTACTTC
TRBV2	-	TRBJ2-3	-	CASGEGPEDTQYF	TGTGCCAGCGGAGAGGGGCCTGAAGATACGCAGTATTTT
TRBV5-6	-	TRBJ1-1	TRBD1	CASSLYLGTGSTEAFF	TGTGCCAGCAGCTTGTACCTCGGGACAGGGTCCACTGAAGCTTTCTTT
TRBV6-5	-	TRBJ2-3	TRBD2	CASSPGAGVTDTQYF	TGTGCCAGCAGTCCCGGGGCGGGGGTCACAGATACGCAGTATTTT
TRBV28	-	TRBJ2-7	-	CASSSGGSSSGYEQYF	TGTGCCAGCAGTTCCGGGGGATCGTCCTCTGGCTACGAGCAGTACTTC
TRBV7-8	few	TRBJ1-1	-	CASSVRGATEAFF	TGTGCCAGCAGCGTACGGGGAGCGACTGAAGCTTTCTTT
TRBV18	-	TRBJ2-7	TRBD2	CASSPLAGVASGSREQYF	TGTGCCAGCTCACCACTTGCGGGCGTTGCTAGCGGGAGTCGGGAGCAGTACTTC
TRBV6-5	-	TRBJ1-6	TRBD1	CASSSADRVTSPLHF	TGTGCCAGCAGTTCGGCGGACAGGGTCACTTCACCCCTCCACTTT
TRBV7-9	-	TRBJ2-2	TRBD2	CASSSGLVQGGELFF	TGTGCCAGCAGCTCCGGACTAGTCCAAGGTGGGGAGCTGTTTTTT
TRBV10-3	-	TRBJ2-7	-	CAIRGRGGLYEQYF	TGTGCCATCAGGGGGCGTGGGGGGCTGTACGAGCAGTACTTC
TRBV6-5	-	TRBJ2-5	-	CASSYTWRRQETQYF	TGTGCCAGCAGTTACACCTGGAGAAGGCAAGAGACCCAGTACTTC
TRBV4-2	-	TRBJ2-1	TRBD2	CASSQSSPRGGANEQFF	TGTGCCAGCAGCCAATCCTCCCCACGGGGAGGGGCCAATGAGCAGTTCTTC
TRBV4-1	-	TRBJ2-6	TRBD1	CASSQVGRTGGRYGANVLTF	TGCGCCAGCAGCCAAGTGGGAAGGACAGGGGGCCGCTATGGGGCCAACGTCCTGACTTTC
TRBV19	-	TRBJ2-2	TRBD2	CASSPLGLAISGELFF	TGTGCCAGTAGTCCCCTAGGACTAGCAATTTCAGGGGAGCTGTTTTTT
TRBV19	-	TRBJ2-5	TRBD2	CASSIGGTSGKETQYF	TGTGCCAGTAGTATAGGGGGGACTAGCGGAAAAGAGACCCAGTACTTC
TRBV6-5	-	TRBJ1-1	-	CASIAQAGPNTEAFF	TGTGCCAGCATCGCTCAGGCTGGTCCGAACACTGAAGCTTTCTTT
TRBV7-8	-	TRBJ1-3	-	CASSGQSSGNTIYF	TGTGCCAGCAGCGGACAGTCCTCTGGAAACACCATATATTTT
TRBV7-8	-	TRBJ1-3	-	CASRPPGGNTIYF	TGTGCCAGCAGGCCTCCAGGGGGAAACACCATATATTTT